The 27 T cell receptor beta chains listed next were all sequenced from one sample in a study of T-cell reconstitution after alpha-beta-depleted transplantation in children. During its preparation, the TCRbeta library received unique molecular identifiers. TCRdb re-called the PCR reads through MiXCR, storing one row per CDR3 protein. This repertoire shows about 640,000 distinct CDR3 sequences, 16% found once; its top ten account for 1.1%. The source was PBMCs from the stem cell graft donor, collected from the stem cell graft. Source of these receptors: a human donor who donated a stem cell graft to a child with acute myeloid leukemia.

This clonotype was seen a handful of times. The V call is TRBV11-2, the J call TRBJ1-2; tentatively, D is TRBD1 (5 bases). This CDR3 is 14 amino acids long. V was trimmed by 1 base and J by 8 bases, leaving 14 bases between them. Germline V gene lookup returns CDR1 SGHAT and CDR2 FQNNGV. The CDR3 reads CASSLGGAMFGYTF. The CDR3 coding sequence is TGTGCCAGCAGCTTAGGGGGCGCTATGTTCGGCTACACCTTC.

This clonotype was counted at least ten times. The chain joins TRBV29-1 to TRBJ1-2; tentatively, D is TRBD1 (6 bases). CDR1 SQVTM and CDR2 ANQGSEA come from the germline V gene. The length of the CDR3 is 13 residues. Trimming pared 3 bases from V and 8 bases from J, leaving 16 bases between. The CDR3 protein is CSVDQGWGTGYTF. In DNA form, the CDR3 reads TGCAGCGTTGATCAGGGGTGGGGAACGGGCTACACCTTC.

This sequence joins TRBV5-6 and TRBJ2-2; the D gene is possibly TRBD2 (5 bases). V dropped 4 bases and J dropped 7 bases, with 11 bases sitting between them. The germline CDR1 and CDR2 sequences are SGHDT and YYEEEE. The CDR3 is 13 residues long. CDR3 sequence: CASSHGGLGELFF. In DNA, the CDR3 is TGTGCCAGCAGCCACGGCGGACTCGGGGAGCTGTTTTTT.

This clonotype was counted only a few times. The rearrangement joins TRBV6-2 or TRBV6-3 to TRBJ2-1, with TRBD1 as a possible D gene (5 bases). V lost 2 bases and J lost 8, with 10 bases in between. The CDR3 runs to 13 residues. Germline CDR1 is MNHEY and CDR2 is SVGEGT. This CDR3 is CASSYPDKDEQFF. The DNA of the CDR3 is TGTGCCAGCAGTTACCCGGACAAGGATGAGCAGTTCTTC.

This clonotype was counted only a few times. V usage is TRBV7-8 and J usage is TRBJ2-1, with 12 positions matching TRBD2. Germline CDR1 reads SGHVS; CDR2 reads FQNEAQ. The length of the CDR3 is 15 residues. The trim removed 3 bases at V and 8 bases at J, leaving 5 bases unmatched. The CDR3 DNA is TGTGCCAGCAGCTTCCTAGCGGGGGGGCCGGATGAGCAGTTCTTC. This sequence encodes CASSFLAGGPDEQFF.

The chain recombines TRBV5-6 with TRBJ2-7, with TRBD1 as a possible D gene (6 bases). The CDR3 runs to 16 residues. V dropped 0 bases and J dropped 0 bases, with 13 bases sitting between them. Germline CDR1 reads SGHDT; CDR2 reads YYEEEE. CDR3 coding DNA: TGTGCCAGCAGCTTGGGGGGGCAGGCAAGCTCCTACGAGCAGTACGTC. Its protein product is CASSLGGQASSYEQYV.

This clonotype was detected many times. The gene calls are TRBV20-1 and TRBJ2-7; 9 bases map to TRBD1. The CDR3 sequence is 14 residues long. Looked up from germline, CDR1 is DFQATT and CDR2 is SNEGSKA (reference sequence). V lost 0 bases to trimming and J lost 4 bases; unmatched junction nucleotides: 4. The CDR3 protein is CSARDADRGYEQYV. CDR3 nucleotides: TGCAGTGCTAGAGATGCGGACAGGGGTTACGAGCAGTACGTC.

This clonotype was recorded a few times. The gene calls are TRBV7-2 and TRBJ2-1, with D perhaps given as TRBD1 or TRBD2 (5 bases each). CDR3 length: 15 residues. Germline assignment: CDR1 SGHTA and CDR2 FQGNSA. Trimming removed 2 bases at V and 2 bases at J, with 10 bases between. The CDR3 sequence: CASSLSQGPYNEQFF. The CDR3 coding sequence is TGTGCCAGCAGCTTATCTCAGGGACCCTACAATGAGCAGTTCTTC.

Many counts were recorded for this clonotype. V is TRBV27 and J is TRBJ1-4; D unresolved. Deletions cut 4 bases from V and 0 bases from J, with 0 bases between. Germline-derived CDR1 and CDR2 are MNHEY and SMNVEV (reference sequence). The CDR3 runs to 12 residues. CDR3 in amino acids: CASSSTNEKLFF. For the CDR3, the DNA is TGTGCCAGCAGTTCAACTAATGAAAAACTGTTTTTT.

This clonotype was seen at least ten times. The CDR3 coding sequence is TGTGCCAGCAGCGTAGGGACCTCAGATACGCAGTATTTT. This translates into CASSVGTSDTQYF. This chain uses TRBV9 with TRBJ2-3; D gene uncertain. V shed 0 bases and J shed 4 bases, with 6 bases lying between them. In germline, CDR1 is SGDLS, CDR2 YYNGEE. This CDR3 has 13 amino acids. Combining the CDR3 with reference TRBV9 and TRBJ2-3 gives the whole variable domain DSGVTQTPKHLITATGQRVTLRCSPRSGDLSVYWYQQSLDQGLQFLIQYYNGEERAKGNILERFSAQQFPDLHSELNLSSLELGDSALYFCASSVGTSDTQYFGPGTRLTVL.

This sequence joins TRBV20-1 and TRBJ1-6; tentatively, D is TRBD1 (5 bases). Trimming removed 6 bases from V and 2 bases from J, with 8 bases in between. Germline V gene lookup returns CDR1 DFQATT and CDR2 SNEGSKA (reference sequence). This CDR3 comprises 13 residues. The CDR3 sequence is CSAGAPYNSPLHF. The CDR3 DNA is TGCAGTGCAGGGGCCCCCTATAATTCACCCCTCCACTTT.

This clonotype was seen ten or more times. The chain employs TRBV20-1 and TRBJ2-1; 8 nucleotides match TRBD2. The CDR3 is 17 residues long. V trimming: 2 bases; J trimming: 1 base; junction bases outside the gene matches: 10. CDR1 and CDR2 (germline): DFQATT, SNEGSKA (reference sequence). The CDR3 region is CSARLPGGPVSYNEQFF. CDR3 in DNA: TGCAGTGCTAGATTACCGGGGGGGCCCGTATCCTACAATGAGCAGTTCTTC.

The V gene is TRBV20-1, the J gene TRBJ2-6; D not resolved. V lost 5 bases and J 4 bases, leaving 9 bases between the germline ends. This CDR3 region has 13 residues. CDR1 and CDR2 from the germline V gene are DFQATT and SNEGSKA (reference sequence). CDR3 in DNA: TGCAGTGCTCCTCAAACCGGGGCCAACGTCCTGACTTTC. This sequence encodes CSAPQTGANVLTF.

This clonotype was counted between two and nine times. The V gene is TRBV5-1, the J gene TRBJ2-3; D ambiguous. Germline V CDR1 and CDR2: SGHRS, YFSETQ. The germline V and J ends were trimmed by 4 bases and 5 bases, with 14 bases remaining between them. The CDR3 consists of 14 residues. CDR3 residues: CASSPTPRKDTQYF. The CDR3 DNA follows: TGCGCCAGCAGCCCAACCCCAAGAAAAGATACGCAGTATTTT.

This clonotype was counted at least ten times. This chain uses TRBV25-1 with TRBJ1-5, with 9 bases fitting TRBD1. The J segment lost 2 bases and the V segment lost 9 bases, leaving 11 bases of the junction unmatched. The V gene's germline CDR1 is MGHDK and CDR2 SYGVNS. The CDR3 is made up of 16 amino acids. The CDR3 spells CARRDREGAGNQPQHF. In nucleotides, the CDR3 is TGTGCCAGACGGGACAGGGAGGGGGCAGGCAATCAGCCCCAGCATTTT.

This clonotype was recorded at least ten times. V is TRBV6-5 and J is TRBJ2-7; 8 bases are a match to TRBD1. The germline gives CDR1 MNHEY, CDR2 SVGAGI. The CDR3 has 16 amino acids. Trimming cost V 4 bases and J 4 bases; bases outside gene matches: 12. The CDR3 bases are TGTGCCAGCAGTTTCGTCAAAGGACAGGGATTATACGAGCAGTACTTC. Translated, it gives CASSFVKGQGLYEQYF.

This clonotype was detected many times. This chain links TRBV20-1 with TRBJ2-5; D might be TRBD1 (6 bases). With 4 bases removed from V and 2 bases from J, the gap between germline ends came to 14 bases. This CDR3 comprises 14 residues. Germline loops: CDR1 DFQATT, CDR2 SNEGSKA (reference sequence). The CDR3 region is CSAIRGHIQETQYF. The CDR3 region has the DNA TGCAGTGCTATCCGGGGACACATTCAAGAGACCCAGTACTTC.

V gene TRBV27 combines with J gene TRBJ1-2; perhaps TRBD1 as D (6 bases). The germline V and J ends were trimmed by 5 bases and 3 bases, with 19 bases remaining between them. CDR3 size: 16 residues. The germline gives CDR1 MNHEY, CDR2 SMNVEV (reference sequence). CDR3 amino acids: CASSPMGGQDHYGYTF. The CDR3 nucleotides read TGTGCCAGCAGTCCGATGGGGGGGCAGGACCACTATGGCTACACCTTC.

V is TRBV10-3 and J is TRBJ2-5, with D unresolved. Germline V gene lookup returns CDR1 ENHRY and CDR2 SYGVKD. This CDR3 is 13 amino acids long. The V end was cut by 2 bases, the J end by 3 bases, with 7 bases between. Here the CDR3 reads CAISEDGEETQYF. Written as DNA, the CDR3 is TGTGCCATCAGTGAGGACGGAGAAGAGACCCAGTACTTC.

This chain uses TRBV20-1 with TRBJ2-7, with 9 bases that match TRBD1. The CDR3 has 14 residues. The germline V gene encodes CDR1 DFQATT and CDR2 SNEGSKA (reference sequence). The V gene end was trimmed by 6 bases and the J gene end by 5 bases; junction bases not matched to a gene: 11. In DNA, the CDR3 is TGCAGTGCCCTGTTCCGGGACAGGGCGGACGAGCAGTACGTC. It codes for CSALFRDRADEQYV.

This clonotype turned up a few times. This rearrangement joins TRBV12-3 or TRBV12-4 to TRBJ1-1, with D unclear. The ends were cut back, 5 bases at V and 4 bases at J, with 17 bases in the middle. There are 15 residues in the CDR3. CDR3 bases: TGTGCCAGCAGTCCCTCGGGAAGGGCGGGCACTGAAGCTTTCTTT. Residues: CASSPSGRAGTEAFF.

A remark on this clonotype: This clone may be a read error of a much larger clone one base away. This rearrangement joins TRBV21-1 to TRBJ2-7; the DNA was not compared with TRBD1, the D call given in the table. TRBV21-1 constitutes a pseudogene. This CDR3 contains 16 residues. The CDR3 loop reads CASPLREDRRGNEQYF. The CDR3 nucleotides are TGTGCCAGCCCACTCAGGGAGGACAGGAGGGGTAACGAGCAGTACTTC.

At least ten counts were recorded for this clonotype. V gene TRBV5-1 combines with J gene TRBJ2-2; D may be TRBD1 (5 bases). Trimming stripped 3 bases from V and 6 bases from J, with 9 bases between. This CDR3 has 13 residues. Germline values: CDR1 SGHRS, CDR2 YFSETQ. The CDR3 DNA is TGCGCCAGCAGCTCACAGGTCTCCGGGGAGCTGTTTTTT. Translated, it gives CASSSQVSGELFF.

This clonotype was seen a handful of times. The genes are TRBV20-1 and TRBJ2-7; D may be TRBD2 (6 bases). The CDR3 spans 16 residues. V was trimmed by 4 bases and J by 2 bases, leaving 21 bases between them. CDR1 and CDR2 (germline): DFQATT, SNEGSKA (reference sequence). CDR3 sequence: CSAKVPGGKGTYEQYV. CDR3 in DNA: TGCAGTGCTAAAGTCCCCGGAGGGAAGGGGACCTACGAGCAGTACGTC.

This clonotype showed up just a few times. The chain uses TRBV24-1 and TRBJ2-3; TRBD2 agrees at 11 bases. The CDR3 extends over 19 amino acids. Trimming cost V 2 bases and J 5 bases; bases outside gene matches: 14. Germline CDR1 KGHDR, CDR2 SFDVKD. The DNA for the CDR3 is TGTGCCACCAGTGATTATCTCGGTCCTAGCGGGGGGAAAGGAGATACGCAGTATTTT. Amino acid sequence: CATSDYLGPSGGKGDTQYF.

There are a few counts of this clonotype. The rearrangement joins TRBV10-3 to TRBJ1-3, with 9 bases fitting TRBD1. V was pared by 6 bases and J by 0 bases, with 6 bases of the junction left unmatched. This CDR3 is built from 16 residues. Germline V CDR1 and CDR2: ENHRY, SYGVKD. CDR3 residues: CAISGTGPSSGNTIYF. The CDR3 DNA is TGTGCCATCAGCGGGACAGGGCCTAGCTCTGGAAACACCATATATTTT.

The chain employs TRBV20-1 and TRBJ1-1; 7 bases fit TRBD1. The length of the CDR3 is 12 residues. Germline CDR1 reads DFQATT; CDR2 reads SNEGSKA (reference sequence). As DNA, the CDR3 is TGCAGAACCTCAGGGGGTCCTGCTGAAGCTTTCTTT. This codes for CRTSGGPAEAFF.